The sequence of this TCR beta chain was determined in a study of cytomegalovirus exposure and HLA in healthy donors. To note about this clone: Its antigen is still unknown.

Germline V lookup: CDR1 LGHNA, CDR2 YNFKEQ. The V end was cut by 2 bases, the J end by 4 bases, with 9 bases between. CDR3 length: 13 amino acids. Study results and caveats: Under in vitro conditions, three CMV-associated chains were confirmed as specific for CMV antigens. Later analysis identified around 15,000 TCR beta sequences associated with HLA alleles, using a false discovery rate threshold of 0.05. Several V segments, TRBV6-2 and TRBV6-3 among them, could not be told apart and were dropped. Follow-up analysis later connected one missense variant in DCLRE1C with trimming of TCR beta V- and J-genes.

The PCR ran on 60 Vbeta and 13 Jbeta primers. The repertoire was sequenced with immunoSEQ multiplex PCR; TCRdb's copy has only in-frame clones and lacks some. This table has tens of thousands of clones, around three quarters appearing once. The chain recombines TRBV4-2 with TRBJ2-7; D is unresolved. The origin of this receptor is a man aged 30 to 45 in good health and CMV-seronegative. The specimen sequenced was PBMCs. The CDR3: CASSQPPDYEQYF. CDR3 nucleotide sequence: TGTGCCAGCAGCCAACCCCCAGATTACGAGCAGTACTTC.